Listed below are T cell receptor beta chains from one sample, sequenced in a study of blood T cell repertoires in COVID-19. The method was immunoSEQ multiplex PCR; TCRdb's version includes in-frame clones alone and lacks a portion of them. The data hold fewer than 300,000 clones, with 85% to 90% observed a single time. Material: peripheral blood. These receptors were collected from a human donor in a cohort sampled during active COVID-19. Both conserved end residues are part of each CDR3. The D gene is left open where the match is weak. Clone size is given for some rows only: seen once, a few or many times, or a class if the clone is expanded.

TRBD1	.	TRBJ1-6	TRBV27	CASSLGTGQQNSPLHF	TGTGCCAGCAGTTTAGGGACAGGACAACAAAATTCACCCCTCCACTTT
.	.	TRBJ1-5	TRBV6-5	CASSPGSGQPQHF	TGTGCCAGCAGTCCGGGAAGCGGTCAGCCCCAGCATTTT
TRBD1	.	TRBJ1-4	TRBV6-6	CASSPPGQGNEKLFF	TGTGCCAGCAGTCCACCGGGACAGGGAAATGAAAAACTGTTTTTT
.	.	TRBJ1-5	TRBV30	CAWSVRGNQPQHF	TGTGCCTGGAGTGTAAGGGGAAATCAGCCCCAGCATTTT
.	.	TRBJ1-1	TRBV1	CTSSQGPQGTENTEAFF	TGCACCAGCAGCCAAGGCCCGCAGGGGACAGAGAACACTGAAGCTTTCTTT
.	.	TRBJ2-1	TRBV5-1	CASSFGGLYYNEQFF	TGCGCCAGCAGCTTTGGCGGACTTTACTACAATGAGCAGTTCTTC
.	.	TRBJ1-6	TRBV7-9	CASSLGAYLSPLHF	TGTGCCAGCAGCCTCGGAGCTTACCTTTCACCCCTCCACTTT
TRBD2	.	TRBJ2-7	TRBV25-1	CASKTSGRTPYEQYF	TGTGCCAGCAAGACTAGCGGGAGAACTCCCTACGAGCAGTACTTC
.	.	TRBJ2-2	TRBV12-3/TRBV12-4	CASRMTVTGELFF	TGTGCCAGCAGGATGACAGTCACCGGGGAGCTGTTTTTT
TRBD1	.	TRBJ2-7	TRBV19	CASSPGTGGMGQYF	TGTGCCAGTAGTCCCGGGACAGGGGGCATGGGGCAGTACTTC
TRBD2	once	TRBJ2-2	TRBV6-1	CASSATGLGYTGELFF	TGTGCCAGCAGTGCTACGGGACTAGGATACACCGGGGAGCTGTTTTTT
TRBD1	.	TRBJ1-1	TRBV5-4	CASSTYRGYNTEAFF	TGTGCCAGCAGCACCTACAGGGGCTATAACACTGAAGCTTTCTTT
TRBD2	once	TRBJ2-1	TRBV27	CASSPRTSGRHEQFF	TGTGCCAGCAGTCCCCGGACTAGCGGGAGGCATGAGCAGTTCTTC
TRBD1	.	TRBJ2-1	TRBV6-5	CASSPRTGGTNEQFF	TGTGCCAGCAGTCCGAGGACAGGGGGGACCAATGAGCAGTTCTTC
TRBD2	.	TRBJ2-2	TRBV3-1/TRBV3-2	CASHGRGTGELFF	TGTGCCAGCCACGGGAGGGGCACCGGGGAGCTGTTTTTT
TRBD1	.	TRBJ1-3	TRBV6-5	CASSYSGQGAGNTIYF	TGTGCCAGCAGTTACTCGGGACAGGGGGCTGGAAACACCATATATTTT
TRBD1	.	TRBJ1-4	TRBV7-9	CASSIRQGDEKLFF	TGTGCCAGCAGCATCCGACAGGGTGATGAAAAACTGTTTTTT
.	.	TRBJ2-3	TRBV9	CASSVAPSPTDTQYF	TGTGCCAGCAGCGTAGCTCCTAGTCCGACAGATACGCAGTATTTT
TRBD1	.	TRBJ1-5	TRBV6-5	CASSYRQGGIQPQHF	TGTGCCAGCAGTTATCGACAGGGAGGAATTCAGCCCCAGCATTTT
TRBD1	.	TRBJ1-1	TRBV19	CASSMGDRTNTEAFF	TGTGCCAGTAGTATGGGGGACAGGACGAACACTGAAGCTTTCTTT